Listed below are T cell receptor beta chains from one sample, sequenced in a study of human versus mouse CDR3 diversity and MHC coevolution. Clones were read by immunoSEQ multiplex PCR, and TCRdb kept only the in-frame ones, dropping some. The sample lists tens of thousands of clones, roughly 94% seen once, with around 18% in the top ten. The sequenced material came from naive CD4+ T cells from blood. All receptors come from a person aged 55 to 75 in good health. CDR3s include the opening cysteine and the closing phenylalanine or tryptophan. The D gene is left open where the match is weak.

v_gene: TRBV11-2; d_gene: TRBD2; j_gene: TRBJ2-1; CDR3nt: TGTGCCAGCAGCTCCGGGACTAGCAGCTACAATGAGCAGTTCTTC; CDR3aa: CASSSGTSSYNEQFF
v_gene: TRBV6-5; d_gene: .; j_gene: TRBJ2-7; CDR3nt: TGTGCCAGCAGTTATAGGGTCGGGAAAACTTACGAGCAGTACTTC; CDR3aa: CASSYRVGKTYEQYF
v_gene: TRBV18; d_gene: TRBD1; j_gene: TRBJ1-5; CDR3nt: TGTGCCAGCTCAATACAGGGGCTAGCCTCCCATAGCAATCAGCCCCAGCATTTT; CDR3aa: CASSIQGLASHSNQPQHF
v_gene: TRBV30; d_gene: .; j_gene: TRBJ2-7; CDR3nt: TGTGCCTGGGGGGGCCCGTACGAGCAGTACTTC; CDR3aa: CAWGGPYEQYF
v_gene: TRBV14; d_gene: TRBD1; j_gene: TRBJ2-1; CDR3nt: TGTGCCAGCAGCCCCGGACAGGCTCTTAATGCCTACAATGAGCAGTTCTTC; CDR3aa: CASSPGQALNAYNEQFF
v_gene: TRBV10-1; d_gene: .; j_gene: TRBJ2-5; CDR3nt: TGCGCCAGCAGTGAGGCGGCAACTCAAGAGACCCAGTACTTC; CDR3aa: CASSEAATQETQYF
v_gene: TRBV11-3; d_gene: .; j_gene: TRBJ2-5; CDR3nt: TGTGCCAGCAGCTTAGTAACAGGCGGTCTTGGGACCCAGTACTTC; CDR3aa: CASSLVTGGLGTQYF
v_gene: TRBV29-1; d_gene: .; j_gene: TRBJ2-1; CDR3nt: TGCAGCGTTGACGAATCGGGACTTACCAATGAGCAGTTCTTC; CDR3aa: CSVDESGLTNEQFF
v_gene: TRBV11-3; d_gene: .; j_gene: TRBJ1-1; CDR3nt: TGTGCCAGCAGCCCCGCCGGGGGGGTGGCTTTCTTT; CDR3aa: CASSPAGGVAFF
v_gene: TRBV30; d_gene: .; j_gene: TRBJ1-1; CDR3nt: TGTGCCTGGAGTCGGACAGAGAACACTGAAGCTTTCTTT; CDR3aa: CAWSRTENTEAFF
v_gene: TRBV19; d_gene: .; j_gene: TRBJ1-1; CDR3nt: TGTGCCAGTACCCTAGGGGGCACTGAAGCTTTCTTT; CDR3aa: CASTLGGTEAFF
v_gene: TRBV27; d_gene: .; j_gene: TRBJ1-2; CDR3nt: TGTGCCAGCAGTTTATACGGGAATCGGGGGAACTATGGCTACACCTTC; CDR3aa: CASSLYGNRGNYGYTF
v_gene: TRBV5-1; d_gene: .; j_gene: TRBJ2-2; CDR3nt: TGCGCCAGCAGCTTGGCCACCGGGAACACCGGGGAGCTGTTTTTT; CDR3aa: CASSLATGNTGELFF
v_gene: TRBV29-1; d_gene: .; j_gene: TRBJ2-1; CDR3nt: TGCAGCGTTGCCAGGAATTTCGTAGAGCAGTTCTTC; CDR3aa: CSVARNFVEQFF
v_gene: TRBV6-5; d_gene: .; j_gene: TRBJ2-4; CDR3nt: TGTGCCAGCAGTTATAGGAGGTTGGACATTCAGTACTTC; CDR3aa: CASSYRRLDIQYF
v_gene: TRBV7-2; d_gene: .; j_gene: TRBJ2-3; CDR3nt: TGTGCCAGCAGCTCCGGACTCAACACAGATACGCAGTATTTT; CDR3aa: CASSSGLNTDTQYF